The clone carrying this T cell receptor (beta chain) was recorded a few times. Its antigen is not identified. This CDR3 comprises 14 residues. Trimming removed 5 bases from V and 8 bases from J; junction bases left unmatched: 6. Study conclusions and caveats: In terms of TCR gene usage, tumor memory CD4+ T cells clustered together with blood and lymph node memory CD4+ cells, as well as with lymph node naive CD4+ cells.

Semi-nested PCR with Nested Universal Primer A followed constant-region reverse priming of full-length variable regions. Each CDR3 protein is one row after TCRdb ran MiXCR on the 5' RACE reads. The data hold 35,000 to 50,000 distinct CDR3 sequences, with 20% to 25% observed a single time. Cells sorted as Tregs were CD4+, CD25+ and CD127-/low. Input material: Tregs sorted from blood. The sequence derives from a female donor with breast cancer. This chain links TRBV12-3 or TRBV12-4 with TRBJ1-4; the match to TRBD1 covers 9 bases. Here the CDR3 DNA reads TGTGCCAGCAGTGCACAGGGGGCGTCGGAAAAACTGTTTTTT. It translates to CASSAQGASEKLFF.